This T cell receptor (beta chain) was recovered during a study of blood T cell repertoires in COVID-19. Overall study context: Whether acute or convalescent, the COVID-19 samples came from the United States, Italy and Spain.

Unmatched junction bases numbered 5, after V lost 5 bases and J lost 7 bases. The germline gives CDR1 LNHDA, CDR2 SQIVND (reference sequence). CDR3 length equals 14 residues. As processed by the authors: Estimation of nucleated cell counts was performed using reference gene primer amplification. Generated by immunoSEQ multiplex PCR, the TCRdb table keeps only in-frame clones and is missing some. That table gives V, J and clone size, and the DNA gave D and trimming. The sample lists roughly 300,000 clones, 81% occurring once. The rearrangement uses TRBV19 and TRBJ1-6, with 7 bases fitting TRBD1. The source of this sequence is a woman aged 55-69 years with active or convalescent COVID-19. Sample: peripheral blood. This chain's CDR3 is CASSFGQENSPLHF. The DNA of the CDR3 is TGTGCCAGTAGTTTCGGACAGGAGAATTCACCCCTCCACTTT.